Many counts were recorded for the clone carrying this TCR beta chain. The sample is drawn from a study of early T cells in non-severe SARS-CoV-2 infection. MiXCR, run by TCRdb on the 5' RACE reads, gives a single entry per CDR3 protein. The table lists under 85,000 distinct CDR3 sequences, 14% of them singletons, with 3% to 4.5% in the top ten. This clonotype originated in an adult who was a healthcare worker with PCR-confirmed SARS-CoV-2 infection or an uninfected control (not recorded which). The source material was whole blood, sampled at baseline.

CDR3 in amino acids: CASSSPLAAGEKQFF. DNA for the CDR3: TGTGCCAGCAGCTCCCCTCTTGCAGCGGGAGAGAAGCAGTTCTTC. The chain couples TRBV7-8 to TRBJ2-1; 8 nucleotides line up with TRBD2. The CDR3 loop spans 15 amino acids. V lost 4 bases to trimming and J lost 11 bases; unmatched junction nucleotides: 13. CDR1 and CDR2 (germline): SGHVS, FQNEAQ.